This T cell receptor beta chain was observed in a study of blood T cell repertoires in COVID-19. Study details: Sites across the United States, Italy and Spain contributed samples from acute and convalescent COVID-19.

As originally analysed: For nucleated cells, counts were estimated from reference gene primer amplification. Sequencing used immunoSEQ multiplex PCR; TCRdb keeps in-frame clones, though not all of them. Clone size and V and J calls were adopted from that table, with D and trimming inferred from the DNA. Of about 210,000 clones listed, approximately 86% are singletons. The germline V gene has CDR1 MDHEN and CDR2 SYDVKM. Trimming took off 8 bases at V and 7 bases at J, with 9 bases between the two ends. This CDR3 spans 12 amino acids. Participant-given clinical history determined each cohort assignment.

Input material: PBMCs or T cells enriched from blood (not recorded which). This sequence joins TRBV28 and TRBJ1-6; a possible D gene is TRBD1 (6 bases). This TCR was sampled from a man aged 18 to 30 with acute COVID-19. CDR3 sequence reads: CASGQRNSPLHF. In nucleotides, the CDR3 is TGTGCCAGCGGACAGCGGAATTCACCCCTCCACTTT.